The 13 T cell receptor beta chains in this list originate from one sample, sequenced in a study of blood T cell repertoires in COVID-19. TCRdb's copy holds only in-frame clones and misses some; the assay was immunoSEQ multiplex PCR. The data contain more than 95,000 clones, less than 90% of them singletons. What was sequenced was peripheral blood. The source of these receptors is a human donor in a cohort sampled during active COVID-19.

V gene TRBV13 combines with J gene TRBJ1-4; 9 bases match TRBD1. Germline-derived CDR1 and CDR2 are PRHDT and FYEKMQ (reference sequence). Trimming cost V 0 bases and J 14 bases; bases outside gene matches: 7. The CDR3 runs 14 residues. Here the CDR3 DNA reads TGTGCCAGCAGCTTAGGGACAGGGGGGCTTAATCTGTTTTTT. Its translation is CASSLGTGGLNLFF.

This clone has a handful of counts. This chain uses TRBV9 with TRBJ2-5; 7 positions agree with TRBD1. Looked up from germline, CDR1 is SGDLS and CDR2 is YYNGEE. After removal of 7 bases from V and 5 bases from J, the junction contained 8 bases not matched to a gene. The CDR3 consists of 13 residues. The CDR3 region has the DNA TGTGCCAGCGGCCTCGACAGGGAGGAGACCCAGTACTTC. This sequence encodes CASGLDREETQYF.

The gene calls are TRBV28 and TRBJ2-2; D gene unclear. The CDR3 runs to 14 residues. CDR1 MDHEN and CDR2 SYDVKM come from the germline V gene. The germline V and J ends were trimmed by 7 bases and 1 base, with 10 bases remaining between them. CDR3 amino acids: CASTPSMNTGELFF. CDR3 sequence (DNA): TGTGCCAGCACCCCTAGTATGAACACCGGGGAGCTGTTTTTT. Full variable domain (outside the CDR3, taken from reference TRBV28 and TRBJ2-2): DVKVTQSSRYLVKRTGEKVFLECVQDMDHENMFWYRQDPGLGLRLIYFSYDVKMKEKGDIPEGYSVSREKKERFSLILESASTNQTSMYLCASTPSMNTGELFFGEGSRLTVL.

The chain recombines TRBV11-2 with TRBJ2-7, with D unresolved. The CDR3 runs to 14 residues. Trimming took off 5 bases at V and 0 bases at J, with 11 bases between the two ends. Per germline, CDR1 SGHAT and CDR2 FQNNGV. Here the CDR3 reads CASSATPTSYEQYF. In DNA form, the CDR3 reads TGTGCCAGCAGCGCAACTCCTACCTCCTACGAGCAGTACTTC.

This chain links TRBV11-2 with TRBJ2-4; possibly TRBD1 for D (5 bases). This CDR3 comprises 14 residues. Germline V CDR1 and CDR2: SGHAT, FQNNGV. V shed 2 bases and J shed 8 bases, with 13 bases lying between them. The chain's CDR3 is CASSLTSGWDIQYF. Here the CDR3 DNA reads TGTGCCAGCAGCTTAACCTCAGGGTGGGACATTCAGTACTTC.

This chain uses TRBV25-1 with TRBJ2-1; 9 bases align to TRBD1. The trim removed 1 base at V and 9 bases at J, leaving 13 bases unmatched. The length of the CDR3 is 17 residues. The germline gives CDR1 MGHDK, CDR2 SYGVNS. CDR3 in DNA: TGTGCCAGCAGTGAATTCCCGGGACAGGGTGAGGCGCGTGAGCAGTTCTTC. Protein sequence: CASSEFPGQGEAREQFF.

The chain uses TRBV2 and TRBJ2-4; 9 bases line up with TRBD1. Unmatched junction bases numbered 6, after V lost 6 bases and J lost 6 bases. The CDR3 totals 14 residues. CDR1 SNHLY and CDR2 FYNNEI come from the germline V gene. DNA for the CDR3: TGTGCCAGCAGACCTACAGGGGGCTTAAACATTCAGTACTTC. It translates to CASRPTGGLNIQYF.

This clone occurred once. The CDR3 DNA is TGTGCCACCCGTGGAGGCACCAATTACAATGAGCAGTTCTTC. Its translation: CATRGGTNYNEQFF. This chain connects TRBV2 to TRBJ2-1; a possible D gene is TRBD2 (5 bases). The V gene lost 10 bases and the J gene lost 4 bases, with 17 bases spanning the gap. The CDR3 totals 14 residues. In germline, CDR1 is SNHLY, CDR2 FYNNEI.

The J gene is TRBJ2-3, the V gene TRBV7-2; D is possibly TRBD1 (7 bases). V lost 4 bases to trimming and J lost 5 bases, with 28 bases between them. CDR1 is SGHTA, CDR2 FQGNSA, per germline. This CDR3 contains 19 residues. DNA of the CDR3: TGTGCCAGCAGCTACCCGCGAGAACCTGACAGGGTGGGGGGAGATACGCAGTATTTT. Translated, it gives CASSYPREPDRVGGDTQYF. Filled out from reference TRBV7-2 and TRBJ2-3, the complete variable domain reads GAGVSQSPSNKVTEKGKDVELRCDPISGHTALYWYRQSLGQGLEFLIYFQGNSAPDKSGLPSDRFSAERTGGSVSTLTIQRTQQEDSAVYLCASSYPREPDRVGGDTQYFGPGTRLTVL.

The V call is TRBV9, the J call TRBJ2-1, with TRBD1 matching over 11 bases. V lost 0 bases, J lost 7 bases, and 6 bases stayed unmatched. The CDR3 is 16 residues long. Looked up from germline, CDR1 is SGDLS and CDR2 is YYNGEE. CDR3 region: CASSVAGQGAINEQFF. The CDR3 coding sequence is TGTGCCAGCAGCGTAGCCGGACAGGGGGCGATAAATGAGCAGTTCTTC. The full variable domain, in which reference TRBV9 and TRBJ2-1 provide the parts outside the CDR3, is DSGVTQTPKHLITATGQRVTLRCSPRSGDLSVYWYQQSLDQGLQFLIQYYNGEERAKGNILERFSAQQFPDLHSELNLSSLELGDSALYFCASSVAGQGAINEQFFGPGTRLTVL.

The chain uses TRBV5-4 and TRBJ2-1; 9 bases fit TRBD2. CDR1 and CDR2 from the germline V gene are SGHNT and YYREEE (reference sequence). The length of the CDR3 is 19 residues. V lost 0 bases, J lost 0 bases, and 10 bases stayed unmatched. The CDR3: CASSLGAGGLISSYNEQFF. In DNA, the CDR3 is TGTGCCAGCAGCTTGGGAGCGGGGGGTCTTATCAGCTCCTACAATGAGCAGTTCTTC.

This rearrangement joins TRBV5-4 to TRBJ2-1; 8 nucleotides agree with TRBD2. This CDR3 comprises 12 residues. Germline V gene data show CDR1 as SGHNT and CDR2 as YYREEE (reference sequence). V was clipped by 2 bases and J by 10 bases; unmatched bases: 2. Written as DNA, the CDR3 is TGTGCCAGCAGCTTCAGCGGGGGAGAGCAGTTCTTC. This gives the protein CASSFSGGEQFF.

This chain uses TRBV3-1 (or the pseudogene TRBV3-2) with TRBJ2-6, with a weak D call TRBD2 (5 bases). Germline loops: CDR1 LGHDT, CDR2 YNNKEL (reference sequence). Trimming pared 2 bases from V and 4 bases from J, leaving 15 bases between. The CDR3 is 17 amino acids. Here the CDR3 reads CASSQTRRTGGANVLTF. CDR3 DNA: TGTGCCAGCAGCCAAACTCGTCGGACGGGGGGGGCCAACGTCCTGACTTTC.